Below are 30 T cell receptor beta chains sequenced from a single sample in a study of cytomegalovirus exposure and HLA in healthy donors. It was with 60 Vbeta and 13 Jbeta primers that the PCR ran. Assay: immunoSEQ multiplex PCR; the TCRdb copy retains only in-frame clones and omits some. Of some 40,000 clones in the sample, 60% to 75% were seen once. Sequencing was done on a sample of PBMCs. These receptors were obtained from a man aged 35 to 55 in good health and CMV-seronegative.

V and J are TRBV7-8 and TRBJ1-1; D is unclear. This CDR3 is 13 amino acids long. Deletions cut 10 bases from V and 8 bases from J, with 20 bases between. The germline V gene encodes CDR1 SGHVS and CDR2 FQNEAQ. CDR3 coding DNA: TGTGCCACTTCGGGTTCGGGTAAGATGGAAGCTTTCTTT. This sequence encodes CATSGSGKMEAFF. Full variable domain (rest looked up from reference TRBV7-8 and TRBJ1-1): GAGVSQSPRYKVAKRGQDVALRCDPISGHVSLFWYQQALGQGPEFLTYFQNEAQLDKSGLPSDRFFAERPEGSVSTLKIQRTQQEDSAVYLCATSGSGKMEAFFGQGTRLTVV.

The chain carries TRBV30 and TRBJ2-7; D possibly corresponds to TRBD1 (6 bases). Germline V gives CDR1 GTSNPN, CDR2 SVGIG (reference sequence). The V end lost 3 bases, the J end lost 3 bases, and 12 bases lay between the germline ends. This CDR3 has 13 amino acids. CDR3 DNA sequence: TGTGCCTGGAGCTTGGACAGAGTCTACGAGCAGTACTTC. It specifies CAWSLDRVYEQYF.

The chain links TRBV4-1 to TRBJ2-3, with 8 positions matching TRBD2. V gave up 1 base and J gave up 1 base; unmatched junction bases: 7. This CDR3 has 17 residues. Germline-derived CDR1 and CDR2 are MGHRA and YSYEKL. CDR3 coding DNA: TGCGCCAGCAGCCAAGTTCCTACTAGCGGCCGCACAGATACGCAGTATTTT. This translates into CASSQVPTSGRTDTQYF.

The CDR3: CASSQEGGRGNSPLHF. CDR3 sequence (DNA): TGTGCCAGCAGCCAAGAGGGGGGACGCGGAAATTCACCCCTCCACTTT. V and J are TRBV4-2 and TRBJ1-6; perhaps TRBD1 as D (5 bases). Germline V gene data show CDR1 as LGHNA and CDR2 as YNFKEQ. Trimming pared 0 bases from V and 7 bases from J, leaving 13 bases between. This CDR3 comprises 16 residues.

Only a few counts were recorded for this clone. The rearrangement joins TRBV13 to TRBJ2-7, with 8 bases fitting TRBD1. CDR3 length equals 15 residues. The V gene end was trimmed by 5 bases and the J gene end by 5 bases; junction bases not matched to a gene: 11. Germline loops: CDR1 PRHDT, CDR2 FYEKMQ (reference sequence). The CDR3 here is CASSHTSRGRHEQYF. CDR3 DNA sequence: TGTGCCAGCAGCCATACATCCAGGGGGCGCCACGAGCAGTACTTC. Supplemented by reference TRBV13 and TRBJ2-7, the full variable domain reads AAGVIQSPRHLIKEKRETATLKCYPIPRHDTVYWYQQGPGQDPQFLISFYEKMQSDKGSIPDRFSAQQFSDYHSELNMSSLELGDSALYFCASSHTSRGRHEQYFGPGTRLTVT.

The chain couples TRBV9 to TRBJ2-1, with TRBD1 matching over 11 bases. With V trimmed by 2 bases and J by 9 bases, 10 bases remained unmatched. This CDR3 region has 16 residues. Germline CDR1 SGDLS, CDR2 YYNGEE. For the CDR3, the DNA is TGTGCCAGCAGCGTCCTACCGGGACAGGGGGAGATTGAGCAGTTCTTC. The encoded protein is CASSVLPGQGEIEQFF.

This clone was recorded a few times. CDR3 region: CASSRDRGLGEQYF. In nucleotides, the CDR3 is TGTGCCAGCAGTCGGGACAGGGGGCTGGGGGAGCAGTACTTC. The rearrangement links TRBV6-1 to TRBJ2-5; 12 bases line up with TRBD1. Germline assignment: CDR1 MNHNS and CDR2 SASEGT. CDR3 length equals 14 residues. V lost 5 bases to trimming and J lost 11 bases; unmatched junction nucleotides: 9.

There are a few counts of this clone. This rearrangement joins TRBV6-5 to TRBJ2-1; 8 nucleotides align to TRBD1. This CDR3 has 13 residues. Germline V gene sequence: CDR1 MNHEY, CDR2 SVGAGI. Germline trimming cut 10 bases from V and 5 bases from J; bases unmatched to any gene: 7. CDR3 amino acids: CAISRGRDNEQFF. CDR3 nucleotide sequence: TGTGCCATAAGCAGGGGGCGAGACAATGAGCAGTTCTTC.

The rearrangement uses TRBV6-6 and TRBJ2-7; a weak D match, TRBD1 (5 bases). With 2 bases removed from V and 0 bases from J, the gap between germline ends came to 5 bases. The CDR3 is 13 residues long. In germline, CDR1 is MNHNY, CDR2 SVGAGI (reference sequence). CDR3 amino acids: CASSYDSSYEQYF. The CDR3 region has the DNA TGTGCCAGCAGTTACGACAGCTCCTACGAGCAGTACTTC.

The J gene is TRBJ2-1, the V gene TRBV2; 11 bases are shared with TRBD2. CDR1 is SNHLY and CDR2 is FYNNEI in the germline V gene. The CDR3 consists of 16 residues. V lost 6 bases and J lost 4; bases outside the gene matches: 8. The CDR3 here is CASSRLAGTQYNEQFF. CDR3 in DNA: TGTGCCAGCAGCCGACTAGCGGGGACCCAATACAATGAGCAGTTCTTC.

The chain recombines TRBV14 with TRBJ2-7; no firm D call. The ends were cut back, 2 bases at V and 0 bases at J, with 8 bases in the middle. CDR1 and CDR2 from the germline V gene are SGHDN and FVKESK. CDR3 length equals 14 residues. The CDR3 loop is CASSQLGLSYEQYF. The DNA for the CDR3 is TGTGCCAGCAGCCAACTGGGCCTCTCCTACGAGCAGTACTTC. Full variable domain (remainder filled in from reference TRBV14 and TRBJ2-7): EAGVTQFPSHSVIEKGQTVTLRCDPISGHDNLYWYRRVMGKEIKFLLHFVKESKQDESGMPNNRFLAERTGGTYSTLKVQPAELEDSGVYFCASSQLGLSYEQYFGPGTRLTVT.

This clone was observed a single time. V usage is TRBV7-2 and J usage is TRBJ1-2; TRBD1 might be the D (6 bases). V lost 4 bases to trimming and J lost 1 base, with 13 bases between them. The germline CDR1 and CDR2 sequences are SGHTA and FQGNSA. This CDR3 contains 15 residues. The CDR3 coding sequence is TGTGCCAGCAGCTCCCCGGACAGTAGTAACTATGGCTACACCTTC. Translated, it gives CASSSPDSSNYGYTF.

J is TRBJ1-2 and V is TRBV15; 7 bases agree with TRBD1. Germline lookup yields CDR1 LNHNV and CDR2 YYDKDF (reference sequence). J was trimmed by 2 bases and V by 5 bases; bases with no gene match: 2. The CDR3 has 13 amino acids. DNA for the CDR3: TGTGCCACCAGCCGGGACAGAAACTATGGCTACACCTTC. Protein: CATSRDRNYGYTF.

The rearrangement uses TRBV7-8 and TRBJ1-5; D not certain. The germline V gene has CDR1 SGHVS and CDR2 FQNEAQ. Trimming took 4 bases from V and 4 from J, leaving 11 bases between them. The CDR3 spans 14 residues. The CDR3 bases are TGTGCCAGCAGCTCAATCGGAGCAAATCAGCCCCAGCATTTT. Its translation is CASSSIGANQPQHF.

The CDR3 region has the DNA TGTGCCAGCAGTTACCGCCCCCGGAGCGAGCAGTACTTC. This encodes CASSYRPRSEQYF. The chain has TRBV6-5 and TRBJ2-7, with D hard to call. Trimming pared 2 bases from V and 6 bases from J, leaving 11 bases between. CDR1 MNHEY and CDR2 SVGAGI come from the germline V gene. This CDR3 comprises 13 residues.

The chain is built from TRBV11-2 and TRBJ1-1; TRBD1 matches 8 bases. V lost 5 bases to trimming and J lost 3 bases; unmatched junction nucleotides: 8. The CDR3 has 15 residues. Germline CDR1 is SGHAT and CDR2 is FQNNGV. The CDR3 loop reads CASSPRTGSDTEAFF. In nucleotides, the CDR3 is TGTGCCAGCAGCCCACGGACAGGGTCGGACACTGAAGCTTTCTTT. Together with reference TRBV11-2 and TRBJ1-1, the CDR3 gives the full variable domain: EAGVAQSPRYKIIEKRQSVAFWCNPISGHATLYWYQQILGQGPKLLIQFQNNGVVDDSQLPKDRFSAERLKGVDSTLKIQPAKLEDSAVYLCASSPRTGSDTEAFFGQGTRLTVV.

V gene TRBV27 combines with J gene TRBJ2-7; D uncertain. The CDR3 is made up of 13 amino acids. In germline, CDR1 is MNHEY, CDR2 SMNVEV (reference sequence). V was shortened by 4 bases and J by 0 bases, with 7 bases between the two germline ends. The DNA for the CDR3 is TGTGCCAGCAGTTCCGCACTCTCCTACGAGCAGTACTTC. This translates into CASSSALSYEQYF.

V gene TRBV7-8 combines with J gene TRBJ2-5; TRBD1 agrees at 7 bases. Trimming cost V 5 bases and J 12 bases; bases outside gene matches: 15. The length of the CDR3 is 14 residues. Germline V lookup: CDR1 SGHVS, CDR2 FQNEAQ. The CDR3 nucleotides read TGTGCCAGCAGCCGAGACAGGGTTGCCCCCCCGGAGTACTTC. Its translation is CASSRDRVAPPEYF. Using reference TRBV7-8 and TRBJ2-5 for the parts outside the CDR3, the full variable domain is GAGVSQSPRYKVAKRGQDVALRCDPISGHVSLFWYQQALGQGPEFLTYFQNEAQLDKSGLPSDRFFAERPEGSVSTLKIQRTQQEDSAVYLCASSRDRVAPPEYFGPGTRLLVL.

The chain joins TRBV10-3 to TRBJ2-4; D not certain. Trimming removed 0 bases at V and 5 bases at J, with 8 bases between. Looked up from germline, CDR1 is ENHRY and CDR2 is SYGVKD. The CDR3 covers 14 residues. The CDR3: CAISESALQNIQYF. Written as DNA, the CDR3 is TGTGCCATCAGTGAGTCAGCACTTCAAAACATTCAGTACTTC.

The J gene is TRBJ1-2, the V gene TRBV6-1; 10 nucleotides match TRBD1. Losses at the gene ends were 4 bases for V and 8 bases for J; bases not matched to a gene: 7. Germline lookup yields CDR1 MNHNS and CDR2 SASEGT. The CDR3 extends over 14 amino acids. The CDR3 coding sequence is TGTGCCAGCAGTGCCCGGACAGGGGGAGAGGGCTACACCTTC. It is translated as CASSARTGGEGYTF.

The V and J genes are TRBV6-1 and TRBJ2-7; D might be TRBD1 (5 bases). The CDR3 has 14 amino acids. Deletions cut 2 bases from V and 2 bases from J, with 10 bases between. Looked up from germline, CDR1 is MNHNS and CDR2 is SASEGT. The chain's CDR3 is CASSEYTGPYEQYF. In DNA, the CDR3 is TGTGCCAGCAGTGAATATACAGGCCCCTACGAGCAGTACTTC.

This clone occurred once. The chain is built from TRBV2 and TRBJ2-3; possible D gene TRBD2, 5 bases. Germline V CDR1 and CDR2: SNHLY, FYNNEI. The V end was cut by 7 bases, the J end by 5 bases, with 19 bases between. The CDR3 has 15 amino acids. CDR3: CASKETGLGEDTQYF. For the CDR3, the DNA is TGTGCCAGCAAGGAGACGGGCCTCGGGGAAGATACGCAGTATTTT.

The gene calls are TRBV4-1 and TRBJ2-1, with 8 bases that match TRBD2. Germline V lookup: CDR1 MGHRA, CDR2 YSYEKL. The CDR3 contains 17 residues. With V trimmed by 0 bases and J by 7 bases, 11 bases remained unmatched. Here the CDR3 reads CASSQEGSRGGPNEQFF. CDR3 DNA: TGCGCCAGCAGCCAAGAGGGATCCCGGGGGGGCCCAAATGAGCAGTTCTTC.

The gene calls are TRBV29-1 and TRBJ2-7, with D perhaps matching TRBD1 (5 bases). This CDR3 is 13 amino acids long. The V gene's germline CDR1 is SQVTM and CDR2 ANQGSEA. V gave up 7 bases and J gave up 0 bases, with 13 bases separating them. In nucleotides, the CDR3 is TGCAGCGCCCGCAAAGGGGACTCCTACGAGCAGTACTTC. This gives the protein CSARKGDSYEQYF.

This clone was recorded a few times. The missing conserved phenylalanine or tryptophan at the end of this CDR3 makes a read error likely. Because the CDR3's place on the DNA is in doubt, the DNA is left out and the CDR3 is given as listed by TCRdb. The rearrangement joins TRBV20-1 to TRBJ1-2; TRBD1 is taken as the D call from the table, unchecked against the DNA. The length of the CDR3 is 11 amino acids, counting both ends. In germline, CDR1 is DFQATT, CDR2 SNEGSKA (reference sequence). CDR3: CSARDGAGTEV.

The chain couples TRBV28 to TRBJ2-6; D may be TRBD2 (5 bases). Between the trimmed V and J ends, which lost 4 bases and 4 bases, there was a span of 14 bases. Germline values: CDR1 MDHEN, CDR2 SYDVKM. This CDR3 is built from 16 residues. The DNA for the CDR3 is TGTGCCAGCAGTTATGAGGGTATGGAAGGGGCCAACGTCCTGACTTTC. It yields the protein CASSYEGMEGANVLTF.

This clone has just one count. The rearrangement uses TRBV6-5 and TRBJ1-4; tentatively, D is TRBD1 (6 bases). The CDR3 is 14 amino acids. Germline V CDR1 and CDR2: MNHEY, SVGAGI. V lost 6 bases to trimming and J lost 3 bases, with 11 bases between them. CDR3 in DNA: TGTGCCAGCAGAAAACAGGGTCCTAATGAAAAACTGTTTTTT. Protein product: CASRKQGPNEKLFF.

The chain uses TRBV6-5 and TRBJ2-2; D gene ambiguous. The CDR3 runs to 13 residues. Germline CDR1 and CDR2: MNHEY and SVGAGI. V shed 5 bases and J shed 5 bases, with 9 bases lying between them. CDR3 bases: TGTGCCAGCAGTGCGCAGAGGACCGGGGAGCTGTTTTTT. This translates into CASSAQRTGELFF.

The rearrangement joins TRBV10-3 to TRBJ1-1; D gene unclear. V lost 2 bases, J lost 5 bases, and 12 bases lay in between. Germline V gene lookup returns CDR1 ENHRY and CDR2 SYGVKD. CDR3 length: 14 amino acids. Here the CDR3 reads CAISEGPARTEAFF. The CDR3 bases are TGTGCCATCAGTGAGGGCCCGGCTAGGACTGAAGCTTTCTTT.

The rearrangement links TRBV9 to TRBJ1-3; maybe TRBD1 (5 bases). CDR3 size: 14 residues. Deletions cut 4 bases from V and 9 bases from J, with 17 bases between. Per the germline V gene, CDR1 is SGDLS and CDR2 is YYNGEE. CDR3 sequence: CASSSEEGRSTIYF. As DNA, the CDR3 is TGTGCCAGCAGCTCAGAGGAGGGACGAAGCACCATATATTTT.